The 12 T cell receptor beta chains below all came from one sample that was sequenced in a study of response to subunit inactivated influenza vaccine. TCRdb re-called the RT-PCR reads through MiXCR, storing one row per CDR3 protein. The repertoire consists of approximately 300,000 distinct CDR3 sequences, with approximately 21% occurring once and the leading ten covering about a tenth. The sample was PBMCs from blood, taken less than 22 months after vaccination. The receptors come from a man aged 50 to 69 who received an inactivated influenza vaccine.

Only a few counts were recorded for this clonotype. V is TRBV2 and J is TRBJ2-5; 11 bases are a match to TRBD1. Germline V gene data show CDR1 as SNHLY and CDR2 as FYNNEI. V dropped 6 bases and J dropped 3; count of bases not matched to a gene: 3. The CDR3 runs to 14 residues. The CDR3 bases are TGTGCCAGCAGCGGGACAGGGGGGAAAGAGACCCAGTACTTC. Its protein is CASSGTGGKETQYF.

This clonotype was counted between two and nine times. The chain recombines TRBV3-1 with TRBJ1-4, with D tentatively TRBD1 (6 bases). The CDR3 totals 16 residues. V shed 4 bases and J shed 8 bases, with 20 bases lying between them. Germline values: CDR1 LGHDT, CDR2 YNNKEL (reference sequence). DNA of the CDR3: TGTGCCAGCAGCCTCCAAGAGGGGGGGCCTCGGGAAAAACTGTTTTTT. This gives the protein CASSLQEGGPREKLFF.

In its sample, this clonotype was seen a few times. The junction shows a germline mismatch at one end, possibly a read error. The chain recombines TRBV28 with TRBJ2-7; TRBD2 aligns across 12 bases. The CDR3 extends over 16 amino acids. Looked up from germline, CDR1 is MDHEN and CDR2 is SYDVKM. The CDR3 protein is CASSRTSGVLRDEQYF. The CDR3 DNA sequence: TGTGCCAGCAGTCGGACTAGCGGGGTCCTTAGAGACGAGCAGTATTTC.

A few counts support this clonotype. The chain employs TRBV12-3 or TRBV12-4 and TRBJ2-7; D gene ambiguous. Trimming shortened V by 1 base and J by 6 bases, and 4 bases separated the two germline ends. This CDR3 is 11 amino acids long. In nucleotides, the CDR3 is TGTGCCAGCAGTTTAGATGTCGAGCAGTACTTC. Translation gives CASSLDVEQYF.

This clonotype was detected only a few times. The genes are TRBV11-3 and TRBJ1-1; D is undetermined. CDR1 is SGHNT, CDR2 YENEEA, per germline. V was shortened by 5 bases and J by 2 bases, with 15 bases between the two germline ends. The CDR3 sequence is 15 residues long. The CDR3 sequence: CASSEDGRTNTEAFF. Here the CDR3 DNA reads TGTGCCAGCAGCGAAGACGGGCGGACTAACACTGAAGCTTTCTTT.

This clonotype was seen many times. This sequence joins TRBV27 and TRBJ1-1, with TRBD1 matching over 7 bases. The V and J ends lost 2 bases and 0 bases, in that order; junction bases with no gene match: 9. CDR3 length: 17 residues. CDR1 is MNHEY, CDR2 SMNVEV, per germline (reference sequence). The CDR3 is CASSLIGGRLMNTEAFF. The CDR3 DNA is TGTGCCAGCAGTTTAATAGGGGGCAGACTCATGAACACTGAAGCTTTCTTT.

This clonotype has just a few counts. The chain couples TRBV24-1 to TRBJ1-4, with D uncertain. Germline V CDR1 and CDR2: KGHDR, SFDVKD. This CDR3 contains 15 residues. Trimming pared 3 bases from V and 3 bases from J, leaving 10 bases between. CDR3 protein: CATSDPLDANEKLFF. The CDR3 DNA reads TGTGCCACCAGTGATCCGCTAGATGCTAATGAAAAACTGTTTTTT.

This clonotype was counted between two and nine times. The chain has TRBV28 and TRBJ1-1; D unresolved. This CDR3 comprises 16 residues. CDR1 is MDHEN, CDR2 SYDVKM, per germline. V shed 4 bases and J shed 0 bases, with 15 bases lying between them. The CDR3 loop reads CASSSGGPPLNTEAFF. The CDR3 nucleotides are TGTGCCAGCAGTTCAGGAGGGCCTCCTTTGAACACTGAAGCTTTCTTT.

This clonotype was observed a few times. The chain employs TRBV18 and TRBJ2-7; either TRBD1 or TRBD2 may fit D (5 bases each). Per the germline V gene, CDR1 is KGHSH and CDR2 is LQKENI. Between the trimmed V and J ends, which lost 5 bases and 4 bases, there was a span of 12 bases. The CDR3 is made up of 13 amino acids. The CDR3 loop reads CASSGTVDYEQYF. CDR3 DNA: TGTGCCAGCTCAGGGACGGTAGATTACGAGCAGTACTTC.

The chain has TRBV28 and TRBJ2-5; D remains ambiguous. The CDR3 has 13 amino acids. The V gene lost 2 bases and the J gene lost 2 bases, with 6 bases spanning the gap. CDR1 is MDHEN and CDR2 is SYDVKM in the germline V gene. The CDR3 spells CASSLTTQETQYF. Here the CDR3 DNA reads TGTGCCAGCAGTTTAACCACACAAGAGACCCAGTACTTC.

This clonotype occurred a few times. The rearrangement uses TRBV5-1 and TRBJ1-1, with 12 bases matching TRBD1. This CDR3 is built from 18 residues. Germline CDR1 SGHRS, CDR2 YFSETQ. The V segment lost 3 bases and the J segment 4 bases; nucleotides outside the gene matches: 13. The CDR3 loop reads CASSSTRGQGARGTEAFF. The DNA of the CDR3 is TGCGCCAGCAGCTCCACCCGGGGACAGGGGGCGAGAGGCACTGAAGCTTTCTTT.

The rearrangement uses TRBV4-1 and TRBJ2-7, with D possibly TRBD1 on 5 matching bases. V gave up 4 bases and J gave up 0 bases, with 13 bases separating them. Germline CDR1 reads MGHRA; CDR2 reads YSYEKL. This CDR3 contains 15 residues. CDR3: CASSREQVSSYEQYF. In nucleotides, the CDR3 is TGCGCCAGCAGCCGTGAACAGGTGAGCTCCTACGAGCAGTACTTC.